This T cell receptor (beta chain) was recovered during a study of tumor-infiltrating lymphocytes in primary liver carcinoma. General study results and limits: The proportion of top clones found throughout all five tumor regions was only about 8-25%. Blood had a significantly lower top-250-clone fraction than tumors did (p = 0.039).

Germline-derived CDR1 and CDR2 are SGHAT and FQNNGV. This CDR3 contains 14 residues. About this clonotype: What it binds is not known. This may arise from a read error, as a much more abundant clone is one base away.

Starting from 500 ng of total RNA, TCR beta cDNA was produced with a primer in the constant region. Each TCR beta library was derived from three nested multiplex PCR rounds that employed slightly modified ARM-PCR. The first two PCR rounds, roughly 10 cycles each, used TRBV1-TRBV30 forward primers and a C-beta reverse primer. TCRdb reprocessed the multiplex PCR reads with MiXCR, giving one entry per CDR3 protein. The repertoire consists of 55,000 or so distinct CDR3 sequences, with 55% to 75% occurring once and the leading ten covering roughly three fifths. Co-extraction yielded RNA and DNA from approximately 22-30 mg of unsorted bulk tissue. The patients carried chronic HBV infection and had received no treatment. Each tumor specimen held more than 80% viable tumor cells.

The source material was liver tumor tissue from sampling region 2. Subset denoted: tumor region T2, inferior pole. The chain employs TRBV11-2 and TRBJ1-2; 7 nucleotides line up with TRBD1. The receptor comes from a man aged 35-49 years with primary liver carcinoma and hepatitis B virus infection. For the CDR3, the DNA is TGTGCCATCAGCCCAGTCGACAGGGACTATGGCTACACCTTC. Translated, it gives CAISPVDRDYGYTF.